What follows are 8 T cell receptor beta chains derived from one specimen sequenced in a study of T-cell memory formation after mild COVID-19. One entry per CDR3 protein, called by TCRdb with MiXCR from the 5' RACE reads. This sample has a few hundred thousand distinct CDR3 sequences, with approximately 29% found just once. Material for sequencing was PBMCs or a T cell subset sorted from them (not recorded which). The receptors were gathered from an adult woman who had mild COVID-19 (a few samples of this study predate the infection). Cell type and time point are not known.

The CDR3: CAISNPGQAYYGYTF. The CDR3 bases are TGTGCCATCAGTAATCCGGGACAGGCCTACTATGGCTACACCTTC. The chain recombines TRBV10-3 with TRBJ1-2; 8 bases are shared with TRBD1. V lost 5 bases and J lost 3; bases outside the gene matches: 8. There are 15 residues in the CDR3. Germline CDR1 and CDR2: ENHRY and SYGVKD.

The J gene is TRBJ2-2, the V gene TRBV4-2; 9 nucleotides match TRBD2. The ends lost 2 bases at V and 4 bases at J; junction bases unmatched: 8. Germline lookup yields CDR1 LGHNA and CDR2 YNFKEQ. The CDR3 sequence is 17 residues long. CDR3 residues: CASSQRAGGPLTGELFF. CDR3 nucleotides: TGTGCCAGCAGCCAAAGAGCGGGAGGCCCTCTCACCGGGGAGCTGTTTTTT.

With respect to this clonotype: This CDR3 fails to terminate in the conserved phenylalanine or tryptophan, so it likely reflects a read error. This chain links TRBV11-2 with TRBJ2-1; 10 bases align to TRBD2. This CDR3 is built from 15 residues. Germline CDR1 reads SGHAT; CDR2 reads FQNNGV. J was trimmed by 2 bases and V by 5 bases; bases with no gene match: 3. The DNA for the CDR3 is TGTGCCAGCAGCCCCGGGACTAGCGCCTACAATGAGCAGTTCTTA. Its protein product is CASSPGTSAYNEQFL.

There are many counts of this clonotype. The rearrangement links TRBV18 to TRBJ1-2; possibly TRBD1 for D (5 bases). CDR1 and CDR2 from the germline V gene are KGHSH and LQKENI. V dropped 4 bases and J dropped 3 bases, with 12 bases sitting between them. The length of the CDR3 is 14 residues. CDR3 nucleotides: TGTGCCAGCTCACACCCAGGGCGGGACTATGGCTACACCTTC. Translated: CASSHPGRDYGYTF.

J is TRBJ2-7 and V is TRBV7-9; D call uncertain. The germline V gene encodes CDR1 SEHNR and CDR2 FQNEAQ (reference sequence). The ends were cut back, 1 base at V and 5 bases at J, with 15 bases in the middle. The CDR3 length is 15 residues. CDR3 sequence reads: CASSLVVIGNHEQYF. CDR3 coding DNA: TGTGCCAGCAGCTTAGTTGTAATAGGGAATCACGAGCAGTACTTC.

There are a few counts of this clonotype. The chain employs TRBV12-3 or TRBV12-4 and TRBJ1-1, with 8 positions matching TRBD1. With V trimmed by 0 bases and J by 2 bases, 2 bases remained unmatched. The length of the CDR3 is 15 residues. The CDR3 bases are TGTGCCAGCAGTTTAGCCGACAGGGGAAACACTGAAGCTTTCTTT. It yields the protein CASSLADRGNTEAFF.

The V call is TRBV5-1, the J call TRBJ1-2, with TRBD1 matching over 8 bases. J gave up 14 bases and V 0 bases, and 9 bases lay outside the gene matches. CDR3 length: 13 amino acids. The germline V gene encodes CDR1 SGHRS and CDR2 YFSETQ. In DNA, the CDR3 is TGCGCCAGCAGCTTGGCTCCCGGACAGGGAGGAACCTTC. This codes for CASSLAPGQGGTF.

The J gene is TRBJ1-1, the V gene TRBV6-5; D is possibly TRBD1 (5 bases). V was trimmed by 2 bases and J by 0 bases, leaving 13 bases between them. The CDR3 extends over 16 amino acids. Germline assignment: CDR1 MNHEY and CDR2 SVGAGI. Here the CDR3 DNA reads TGTGCCAGCAGTTACGCGTCGGGGCTCTTGAACACTGAAGCTTTCTTT. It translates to CASSYASGLLNTEAFF.